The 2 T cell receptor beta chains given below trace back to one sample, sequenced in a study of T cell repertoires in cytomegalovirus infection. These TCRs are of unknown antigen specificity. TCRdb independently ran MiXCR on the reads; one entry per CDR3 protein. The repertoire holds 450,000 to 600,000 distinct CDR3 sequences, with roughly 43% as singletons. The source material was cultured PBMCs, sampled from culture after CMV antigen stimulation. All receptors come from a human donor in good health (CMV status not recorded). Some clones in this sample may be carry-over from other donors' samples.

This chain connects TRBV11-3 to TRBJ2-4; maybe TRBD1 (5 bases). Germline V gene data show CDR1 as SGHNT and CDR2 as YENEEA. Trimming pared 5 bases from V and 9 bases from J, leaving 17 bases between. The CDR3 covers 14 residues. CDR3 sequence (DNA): TGTGCCAGCAGCCCGGACACTTCCTTTGGCATTCAGTACTTC. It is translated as CASSPDTSFGIQYF.

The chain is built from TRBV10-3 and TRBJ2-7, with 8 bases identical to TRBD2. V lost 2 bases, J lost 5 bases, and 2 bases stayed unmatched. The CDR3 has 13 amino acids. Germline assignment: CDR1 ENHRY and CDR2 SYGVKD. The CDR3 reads CAISETSGHEQYF. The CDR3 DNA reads TGTGCCATCAGTGAGACTAGCGGTCACGAGCAGTACTTC.